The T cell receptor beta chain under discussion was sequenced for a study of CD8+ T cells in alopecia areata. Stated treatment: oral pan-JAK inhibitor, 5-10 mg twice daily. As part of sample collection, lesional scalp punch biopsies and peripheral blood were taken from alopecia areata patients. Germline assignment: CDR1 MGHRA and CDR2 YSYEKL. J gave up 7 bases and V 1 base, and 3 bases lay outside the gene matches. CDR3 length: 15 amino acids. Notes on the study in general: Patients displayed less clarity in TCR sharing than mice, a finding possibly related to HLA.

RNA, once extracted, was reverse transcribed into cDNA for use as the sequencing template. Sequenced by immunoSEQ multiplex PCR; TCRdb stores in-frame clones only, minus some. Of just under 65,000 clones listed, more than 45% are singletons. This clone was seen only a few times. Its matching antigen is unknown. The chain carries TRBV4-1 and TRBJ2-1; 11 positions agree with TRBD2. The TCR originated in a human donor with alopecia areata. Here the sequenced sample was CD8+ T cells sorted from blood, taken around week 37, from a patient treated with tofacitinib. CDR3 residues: CASSQVGLAVNEQFF. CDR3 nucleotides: TGCGCCAGCAGCCAAGTGGGACTAGCGGTAAATGAGCAGTTCTTC.